This TCR beta chain was recorded in a study of cytomegalovirus exposure and HLA in healthy donors. The CDR3 covers 13 residues. In germline, CDR1 is WSHSY, CDR2 SAAADI. Trimming removed 4 bases from V and 6 bases from J, with 12 bases in between. To note about this clone: Its antigen is unidentified.

The PCR contained 60 Vbeta and 13 Jbeta primers. The method was immunoSEQ multiplex PCR; TCRdb's version includes in-frame clones alone and lacks a portion of them. The sample has some 180,000 clones, roughly 77% seen once; the top ten hold roughly 3.2%. Broader study findings: The study designated 150 to 200 TCR beta chains cytomegalovirus-associated.

Sequenced input: PBMCs. This TCR derives from a man aged 40-49 years in good health and CMV-seropositive. The chain links TRBV10-2 to TRBJ1-1; D ambiguous. In DNA form, the CDR3 reads TGCGCCAGCAGTGTTCCCAGAGGGTCTGAAGCTTTCTTT. This sequence encodes CASSVPRGSEAFF.